The clone carrying this T cell receptor (beta chain) was picked up a small number of times. Germline assignment: CDR1 DFQATT and CDR2 SNEGSKA (reference sequence). The trim removed 0 bases at V and 3 bases at J, leaving 4 bases unmatched. CDR3 length equals 14 residues. Methods used by the authors: Using the CDR3 differences seen across clinicopathological groups, the authors built a distant-metastasis classifier for papillary thyroid cancer, which was meant to discriminate distant-metastatic patients. MiXCR was used by TCRdb to re-call the PCR reads. The V and J calls were determined by TCRdb, not by the authors. Among approximately 32,000 clones listed, about a fifth were seen once. This record belongs to a study of metastatic and nonmetastatic thyroid tumors. Treatment of any kind had been given to no patient before thyroid surgery.

The chain combines TRBV20-1 with TRBJ2-7; TRBD2 agrees at 8 bases. Sequenced: tumor tissue. This clonotype originated in a male donor with papillary thyroid cancer or a benign thyroid nodule (not recorded which). Some clones in this sample may be carry-over from other donors' samples. The CDR3 region has the DNA TGCAGTGCTAGAGAGGTAGCGGGAAACTACGAGCAGTACTTC. The encoded protein is CSAREVAGNYEQYF.